Listed below are T cell receptor beta chains from one sample, sequenced in a study of cytomegalovirus exposure and HLA in healthy donors. The data were produced by immunoSEQ multiplex PCR, yet TCRdb's version contains in-frame clones alone and is incomplete. Its listing shows about 160,000 clones. The material sequenced was PBMCs. The receptors derive from a man aged 25-40 years in good health and CMV-seronegative. CDR3s include the opening cysteine and the closing phenylalanine or tryptophan. A D gene is named only where the DNA matches it firmly.

>TRBJ2-5|TRBV25-1|-
TGTGCCAGCAGTGAAAGTTATCAGACAGGTGCAGAAGAGACCCAGTACTTC
CASSESYQTGAEETQYF
>TRBJ1-2|TRBV6-5|TRBD1
TGTGCCAGCAGTTTCTCCGGGACAGCCTACTATGGCTACACCTTC
CASSFSGTAYYGYTF
>TRBJ2-7|TRBV11-3|TRBD2
TGTGCCAGCAGCCCGTTCGAGGGACTAGTGAACTACGAGCAGTACTTC
CASSPFEGLVNYEQYF
>TRBJ2-5|TRBV9|TRBD1
TGTGCCAGCAGCTTGAGGGACAGGCCACCCTTCGGTGAGCAGTACTTC
CASSLRDRPPFGEQYF
>TRBJ2-4|TRBV4-1|-
TGCGCCAGCAGCCAAATAACAGCAGCCCGAAGGAAAAACATTCAGTACTTC
CASSQITAARRKNIQYF
>TRBJ2-3|TRBV19|TRBD2
TGTGCCAGTAGTAGGGGAAGCGGGATAACAGATACGCAGTATTTT
CASSRGSGITDTQYF
>TRBJ2-1|TRBV6-5|-
TGTGCCAGCAGACTACAGGGGGGGACCCACAATGAGCAGTTCTTC
CASRLQGGTHNEQFF
>TRBJ2-5|TRBV10-2|-
TGCGCCAGCAGTGGTGGGGTGGGGACGACTAGTCGGGAGACCCAGTACTTC
CASSGGVGTTSRETQYF
>TRBJ2-7|TRBV18|TRBD1
TGTGCCAGCTCACCGAGACAGGGCTCCTACGAGCAGTACTTC
CASSPRQGSYEQYF
>TRBJ1-1|TRBV9|-
TGTGCCAGCAGCCCTTCAGGCGGGGTTGAAGCTTTCTTT
CASSPSGGVEAFF
>TRBJ2-3|TRBV5-4|-
TGTGCCAGCAGCTTGTCCCTAAGAGAGGATACGCAGTATTTT
CASSLSLREDTQYF
>TRBJ2-1|TRBV4-1|-
TGCGCCAGCAGCCAAGTCGTAGCCCAGCAGGAGCAGTTCTTC
CASSQVVAQQEQFF
>TRBJ2-5|TRBV6-5|-
TGTGCCAGCAGCCCCATTGGGCAGGCAAAAGAGACCCAGTACTTC
CASSPIGQAKETQYF
>TRBJ1-1|TRBV18|-
TGTGCCAGCTCACCAGGGTTGGACAGGAACACTGAAGCTTTCTTT
CASSPGLDRNTEAFF
>TRBJ2-2|TRBV11-3|-
TGTGCCAGCGGAGCGGGTGACACCGGGGAGCTGTTTTTT
CASGAGDTGELFF
>TRBJ2-7|TRBV2|TRBD1
TGTGCCAGCAACAGGGGACAGGTCGTCGAATACGAGCAGTACTTC
CASNRGQVVEYEQYF
>TRBJ2-7|TRBV5-4|TRBD1
TGTGCCAGCAGTTTGAACAGGGGAGCTCCCTACGAGCAGTACTTC
CASSLNRGAPYEQYF
>TRBJ2-2|TRBV14|TRBD2
TGTGCCAGCAGCCAAGGAAGCCCTAGCGGCACCGGGGAGCTGTTTTTT
CASSQGSPSGTGELFF
>TRBJ1-3|TRBV5-1|TRBD1
TGCGCCAGCAGCCCAATGGGACAGGTTAACTCTGGAAACACCATATATTTT
CASSPMGQVNSGNTIYF
>TRBJ2-3|TRBV4-3|-
TGCGCCAGCAGCCAAGAGTCGGACTCTAGCACAGATACGCAGTATTTT
CASSQESDSSTDTQYF
>TRBJ2-2|TRBV5-1|-
TGCGCCAGCAGCTTAGAGTCCGCCGGCACCGGGGAGCTGTTTTTT
CASSLESAGTGELFF
>TRBJ2-7|TRBV2|-
TGTGCCAGCAGGGAAGGGTGGTTGAGCTACGAGCAGTACTTC
CASREGWLSYEQYF
>TRBJ2-3|TRBV28|-
TGTGCCAGCAGGGCCTCAAGCGGGTTCCTCACAGATACGCAGTATTTT
CASRASSGFLTDTQYF
>TRBJ2-1|TRBV2|-
TGTGCCAGCAGTGTGACACAAAGACAGTTCTTC
CASSVTQRQFF
>TRBJ2-2|TRBV7-2|TRBD2
TGTGCCAGCAGCTTAGTTGGGACTAGCAACACCGGGGAGCTGTTTTTT
CASSLVGTSNTGELFF
>TRBJ1-1|TRBV4-2|-
TGTGCCAGCAGCCCTCAATTTCTAGACAGTGAAGCTTTCTTT
CASSPQFLDSEAFF
>TRBJ2-1|TRBV5-1|TRBD2
TGCGCCAGCAGCTTGGCCGGGACTAGCGGAGTCGGGGGGTACAATGAGCAGTTCTTC
CASSLAGTSGVGGYNEQFF
>TRBJ1-1|TRBV30|-
TGTGCCTGGAGTTATATAAGGGGCACTGAAGCTTTCTTT
CAWSYIRGTEAFF
>TRBJ2-3|TRBV7-3|-
TGTGCCAGCAGCTTAAATCTCGGACAGACAGGCACAGATACGCAGTATTTT
CASSLNLGQTGTDTQYF
>TRBJ2-2|TRBV7-2|TRBD2
TGTGCCAGCAGCGGGCGGACTAGCGGGAGAAGCACCGGGGAGCTGTTTTTT
CASSGRTSGRSTGELFF
>TRBJ1-5|TRBV6-6|-
TGTGCCAGCAGTTACAGGGGCCGCTTAAATCAGCCCCAGCATTTT
CASSYRGRLNQPQHF
>TRBJ2-3|TRBV4-1|-
TGCGCCAGCAGCCAGCTGATAGCGGTGGGCACAGATACGCAGTATTTT
CASSQLIAVGTDTQYF
>TRBJ1-4|TRBV30|-
TGTGCCTGGAGCCGGGGACAAGGGAGCCGGGAAAAACTGTTTTTT
CAWSRGQGSREKLFF
>TRBJ1-2|TRBV6-5|TRBD1
TGTGCCAGCAGTCGCTCGGACAGGAGGGAAAACGGCTACACCTTC
CASSRSDRRENGYTF
>TRBJ2-1|TRBV6-6|-
TGTGCCAGCAGACCACACAGGGAAAATGAGCAGTTCTTC
CASRPHRENEQFF
>TRBJ2-2|TRBV5-6|-
TGTGCCAGCAGCTTTGAAGCTAGGGAGCTGTTTTTT
CASSFEARELFF
>TRBJ2-5|TRBV7-2|-
TGTGCCAGCAGCTTTCAGGCAGGAGGAGGGGAGACCCAGTACTTC
CASSFQAGGGETQYF
>TRBJ2-1|TRBV7-6|-
TGTGCCAGCAGCTTAGCTGGGGGGTCGGCGTGGAATGAGCAGTTCTTC
CASSLAGGSAWNEQFF
>TRBJ2-2|TRBV18|-
TGTGCCAGCTCACCAAACCCATCCCAGGCCGGGGAGCTGTTTTTT
CASSPNPSQAGELFF
>TRBJ2-3|TRBV29-1|-
TGCAGCGTTGGTCGGCGGGACAGCACAGATACGCAGTATTTT
CSVGRRDSTDTQYF
>TRBJ1-2|TRBV6-5|-
TGTGCCAGCAGTTCTGGGGGGGCTAATAACTATGGCTACACCTTC
CASSSGGANNYGYTF
>TRBJ2-6|TRBV4-3|-
TGCGCCAGCAGTCGGCAGGTGGGCTCTGGGGCCAACGTCCTGACTTTC
CASSRQVGSGANVLTF
>TRBJ2-1|TRBV18|-
TGTGCCAGCTCACTAAAGGGGACTTCCGGTAGCTCCTACAATGAGCAGTTCTTC
CASSLKGTSGSSYNEQFF
>TRBJ1-1|TRBV6-1|-
TGTGCCAGCAGTGAAGCTCGGCAGGGCCAAGCTTTCTTT
CASSEARQGQAFF
>TRBJ2-1|TRBV5-4|TRBD2
TGTGCCAGCAGCTTGGGGACTAGCGGGAATTACAATGAGCAGTTCTTC
CASSLGTSGNYNEQFF
>TRBJ2-1|TRBV7-2|TRBD2
TGTGCCAGCAGCTCCGCCGGGACTAGCAGTCATGAGCAGTTCTTC
CASSSAGTSSHEQFF
>TRBJ2-7|TRBV5-1|TRBD2
TGCGCCAGCAGCTGGGGTATCGGGGAGGGAACGTACGAGCAGTACTTC
CASSWGIGEGTYEQYF
>TRBJ2-3|TRBV7-9|TRBD2
TGTGCCAGCAGCTCCACGGACCGGGAGGCCTCCACAGATACGCAGTATTTT
CASSSTDREASTDTQYF
>TRBJ1-2|TRBV7-9|-
TGTGCCAGCAGCTTAAATGCGGGCAGGGGCCACGGCTACACCTTC
CASSLNAGRGHGYTF
>TRBJ2-1|TRBV5-6|TRBD2
TGTGCCAGCAGCTTTCTAGCGGGGACTTACAATGAGCAGTTCTTC
CASSFLAGTYNEQFF
>TRBJ1-1|TRBV7-3|-
TGTGCCAGCAGCTCAGGACCGGGAGCCAACACTGAAGCTTTCTTT
CASSSGPGANTEAFF
>TRBJ2-2|TRBV5-1|TRBD2
TGCGCCAGCAGCGAAGGACTAGCGGGAGTCGGGGAGCTGTTTTTT
CASSEGLAGVGELFF
>TRBJ1-4|TRBV27|TRBD1
TGTGCCAGCAGTTATCGGTCGGGACAGGGGAGAGAAAAACTGTTTTTT
CASSYRSGQGREKLFF
>TRBJ2-1|TRBV7-9|TRBD2
TGTGCCAGCAGCTTATATACTAGCGGTAACAATGAGCAGTTCTTC
CASSLYTSGNNEQFF
>TRBJ1-5|TRBV11-2|-
TGTGCCAGCAGCTTAGGCCCCAGGGGAAGCAATCAGCCCCAGCATTTT
CASSLGPRGSNQPQHF
>TRBJ2-4|TRBV5-1|-
TGCGCCAGCAGCTTGGATTTGGGGGCGCGAGGAAACATTCAGTACTTC
CASSLDLGARGNIQYF
>TRBJ1-5|TRBV15|-
TGTGCCACCAGCAGAGATCCCCCAGGGGCAGGCTTGGGGCAGCCCCAGCATTTT
CATSRDPPGAGLGQPQHF